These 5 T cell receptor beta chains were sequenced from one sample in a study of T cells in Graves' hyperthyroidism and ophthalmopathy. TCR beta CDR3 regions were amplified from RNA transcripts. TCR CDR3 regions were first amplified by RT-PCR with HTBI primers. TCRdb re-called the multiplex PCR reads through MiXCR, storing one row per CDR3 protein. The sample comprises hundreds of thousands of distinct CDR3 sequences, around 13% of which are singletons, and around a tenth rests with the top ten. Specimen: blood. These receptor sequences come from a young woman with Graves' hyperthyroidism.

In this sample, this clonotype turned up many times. CDR3 nucleotides: TGTGCCAGCAGCCAAGGGCAGCTTACCTACGAGCAGTACTTC. Translating gives CASSQGQLTYEQYF. The rearrangement links TRBV3-1 to TRBJ2-7; no definite D call. The CDR3 loop spans 14 amino acids. Trimming cost V 1 base and J 2 bases, with 9 bases left between them. Germline V gives CDR1 LGHDT, CDR2 YNNKEL (reference sequence).

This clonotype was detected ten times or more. Here the CDR3 DNA reads TGTGCCAGCAGTTACTCTGGGGGAGCGAACACCGGGGAGCTGTTTTTT. This encodes CASSYSGGANTGELFF. J is TRBJ2-2 and V is TRBV6-5; tentatively, D is TRBD1 or TRBD2 (5 bases each). The germline V gene encodes CDR1 MNHEY and CDR2 SVGAGI. The CDR3 sequence is 16 residues long. Trimming removed 0 bases at V and 0 bases at J, with 8 bases between.

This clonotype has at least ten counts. The CDR3 is CASSPDRNGQPQHF. The DNA of the CDR3 is TGTGCCAGCTCACCGGACAGAAACGGACAGCCCCAGCATTTT. The chain has TRBV18 and TRBJ1-5; tentatively, D is TRBD1 (6 bases). V lost 3 bases, J lost 7 bases, and 13 bases lay in between. This CDR3 comprises 14 residues. Germline CDR1 is KGHSH and CDR2 is LQKENI.

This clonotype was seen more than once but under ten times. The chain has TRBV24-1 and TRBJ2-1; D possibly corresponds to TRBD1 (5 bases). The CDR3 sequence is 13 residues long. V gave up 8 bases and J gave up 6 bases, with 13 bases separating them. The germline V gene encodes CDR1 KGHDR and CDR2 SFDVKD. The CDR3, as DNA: TGTGCCACCAACCAAAGGGGTTCCAATGAGCAGTTCTTC. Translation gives CATNQRGSNEQFF.

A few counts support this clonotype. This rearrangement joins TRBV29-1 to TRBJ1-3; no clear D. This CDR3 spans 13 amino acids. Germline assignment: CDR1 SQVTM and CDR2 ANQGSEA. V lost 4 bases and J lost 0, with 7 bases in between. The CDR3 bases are TGCAGCGTTGTGTTAAGCTCTGGAAACACCATATATTTT. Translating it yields CSVVLSSGNTIYF.